The T cell receptor beta chain under discussion was sequenced for a study of regulatory T cells in long-lasting Graves disease. The study, taken as a whole, reports: TRBV28, TRBJ1-2 and TRBJ2-5 were favored in persistent disease.

CDR3 length: 17 amino acids. V dropped 5 bases and J dropped 4; count of bases not matched to a gene: 13. The germline V gene has CDR1 MNHEY and CDR2 SMNVEV (reference sequence). Worth noting for this clonotype: Its matching antigen is unknown.

Relying on iRepertoire HTBI primers and Arm-PCR of CDR3 regions, the team built TCR beta libraries. In TCRdb, the multiplex PCR reads were re-called with MiXCR into one record per CDR3 protein. The top ten hold around 36% of the sample, which has some 320,000 distinct CDR3 sequences, over 15% seen once. The time point denotes: newly diagnosed GD, antithyroid drugs for less than 3 months. RNA from PBMCs was the source of the TCR library. The gene calls are TRBV27 and TRBJ2-3; 9 nucleotides agree with TRBD1. The TCR comes from a female donor with Graves disease. The sequencing here drew on peripheral blood mononuclear cells (PBMCs), taken at new diagnosis, from a patient treated with antithyroid drugs. CDR3 bases: TGTGCCAGCAGTCCCCCCCTCGGGACAGGGAGTGCAGATACGCAGTATTTT. Residues: CASSPPLGTGSADTQYF.